A selection of T cell receptor beta chains follows, all from one sample in a study of T-cell reconstitution after alpha-beta-depleted transplantation in children. TCRdb recomputed calls from the PCR reads with MiXCR, one row per CDR3 protein. The table lists 210,000 or so distinct CDR3 sequences, about a tenth of them singletons. Material: PBMCs, obtained before TCRalphabeta/CD19-depleted stem cell transplant. Source of these receptors: a child under two years old with acute myeloid leukemia, due to receive a stem cell transplant. The CDR3 runs from the conserved cysteine through the conserved F or W. The order of the fields is D gene, J gene, V gene, clone size, CDR3 DNA, CDR3 protein. D genes are given only for firm matches. Size is stated for part of the rows, as once, few or many counts, or as a class when the clone is expanded.

-	TRBJ2-3	TRBV7-9	-	TGTGCCAGCAGCTTCGATGATACGCAGTATTTT	CASSFDDTQYF
TRBD1	TRBJ2-1	TRBV6-1	few	TGTGCCAGCAGGTTGGGACAGTTCGATGAGCAGTTCTTC	CASRLGQFDEQFF
-	TRBJ1-3	TRBV20-1	many	TGCAGTGCTAGAGATCGTCGAGGTGGAACGCACACCATATATTTT	CSARDRRGGTHTIYF
TRBD1	TRBJ1-2	TRBV6-5	-	TGTGCCAGCAGTTACTCGACCCGGGACAGGGGAGGCTACACCTTC	CASSYSTRDRGGYTF
-	TRBJ2-3	TRBV7-2	few	TGTGCCAGCAGCCGTGGAGGCCACTTCCAATACACAGATACGCAGTATTTT	CASSRGGHFQYTDTQYF
-	TRBJ2-1	TRBV6-5	many	TGTGCCAGCAGTTTCTCGGGACTCCACAATGAGCAGTTCTTC	CASSFSGLHNEQFF
-	TRBJ1-1	TRBV11-2	many	TGTGCCAGCAGCTTAGGGTCAAGGGGAGCTTTCTTT	CASSLGSRGAFF
TRBD1	TRBJ2-3	TRBV7-7	many	TGTGCCAGCAGCTTAGGACAGGGAAAGTCCGATACGCAGTATTTT	CASSLGQGKSDTQYF
-	TRBJ2-1	TRBV7-2	many	TGTGCCAGCAGCTCCCCGTCACTTGCGCAGTTCTTC	CASSSPSLAQFF
-	TRBJ1-2	TRBV7-9	many	TGTGCCAGCAGCGCTAGCGGGAGACGGCTTTCTGGCTACACCTTC	CASSASGRRLSGYTF
-	TRBJ2-3	TRBV6-5	many	TGTGCCAGCAGGACCCGATCAGCACTGATCACAGATACGCAGTATTTT	CASRTRSALITDTQYF
TRBD2	TRBJ2-1	TRBV11-2	many	TGTGCCAGCAGCTTTAATAGCGGGAGGGCCCAGTTCTTC	CASSFNSGRAQFF
TRBD2	TRBJ2-1	TRBV7-2	many	TGTGCCAGCAGCGGCCTTGAAGGACAGAAAACTAGCGGGACCTACAATGAGCAGTTCTTC	CASSGLEGQKTSGTYNEQFF
TRBD2	TRBJ2-4	TRBV4-3	medium-sized	TGCGCCAGCAGCCAAGATGGTTTCACTAGCGGGAGGGCCAACATTCAGTACTTC	CASSQDGFTSGRANIQYF
-	TRBJ2-1	TRBV5-1	many	TGCGCCAGCAGTTTCCCGGTGGACAATGAGCAGTTCTTC	CASSFPVDNEQFF
TRBD2	TRBJ2-3	TRBV6-2/TRBV6-3	-	TGTGCCAGCAGACCACTAGCGGGAGAAGCAGATACGCAGTATTTT	CASRPLAGEADTQYF
-	TRBJ1-3	TRBV30	many	TGTGCCTGGAGTGCCAATACTGGAAACACCATATATTTT	CAWSANTGNTIYF
TRBD2	TRBJ2-1	TRBV29-1	few	TGCAGCGTTGTCAGCGGGAGGGCCCCAGGCGATGAGCAGTTCTTC	CSVVSGRAPGDEQFF
-	TRBJ2-6	TRBV29-1	many	TGCAGCGTTGAAGTAGGGGGGGCCAACGTCCTGACTTTC	CSVEVGGANVLTF
-	TRBJ1-3	TRBV20-1	-	TGCAGTGCTAGAGTTCCGGGGGCTTCTGGAAACACCATATATTTT	CSARVPGASGNTIYF
-	TRBJ2-3	TRBV18	-	TGTGCCAGCTCACCTCCTGGACCAAGCACAGATACGCAGTATTTT	CASSPPGPSTDTQYF
-	TRBJ2-1	TRBV20-1	many	TGCAGTGCCCGCCAGACCTACAATGAGCAGTTCTTC	CSARQTYNEQFF
TRBD2	TRBJ2-7	TRBV18	many	TGTGCCAGCTCACCACCCGCTAGCGGGAGCTTCTCCTACGAGCAGTACTTC	CASSPPASGSFSYEQYF
-	TRBJ2-4	TRBV4-1	few	TGCGCCAGCAGCCAAGCCCTCGTACTAGCCAAAAACATTCAGTACTTC	CASSQALVLAKNIQYF
-	TRBJ1-5	TRBV12-3/TRBV12-4	many	TGTGCCAGCAGTTGGGCTGGAGATAATCAGCCCCAGCATTTT	CASSWAGDNQPQHF